The source of this T cell receptor (beta chain) is a study of blood T cell repertoires in COVID-19. Assay used: immunoSEQ multiplex PCR; TCRdb lists only in-frame clones, some missing. This table has about 190,000 clones, 86% appearing once. CDR1 SGHAT and CDR2 FQNNGV come from the germline V gene. V lost 6 bases and J 8 bases, leaving 11 bases between the germline ends. The CDR3 spans 12 residues. Cohort placement rested on clinical history that participants reported themselves. The clonotype originates from a man aged 35-49 years with acute COVID-19. The sample comprised PBMCs or T cells enriched from blood (not recorded which). This rearrangement joins TRBV11-2 to TRBJ2-1, with a tentative D call TRBD1 (6 bases). The CDR3 bases are TGTGCCAGCAGTTCACAGGGCTATGAGCAGTTCTTC. Encoded protein: CASSSQGYEQFF.